These 25 T cell receptor beta chains originate from one sample sequenced in a study of vaccination and CD4 T cells after COVID-19. Their cognate antigens are unknown. Cultured CD4+ T-cell DNA underwent Oncomine TCR Beta short-read sequencing. TCRdb reprocessed the PCR reads with MiXCR, giving one entry per CDR3 protein. The table records about 13,000 distinct CDR3 sequences, 79% of them present only once. Treatment indicated: approximately 9-day PBMC culture with coronavirus spike peptide pools or control peptides (ViraFEST assay). Sequencing was performed on CD4+ T cells from blood, cultured in vitro. All receptors derive from a human donor who had recovered from COVID-19.

A remark on this clonotype: Germline is not matched at one junction end, which may reflect a read error. The V and J genes are TRBV20-1 and TRBJ2-7, with 12 bases aligning to TRBD2. CDR1 and CDR2 from the germline V gene are DFQATT and SNEGSKA (reference sequence). The CDR3 covers 16 residues. CDR3 protein: CSASGTSGRSSYEQYF. Written as DNA, the CDR3 is TGCAGTGCTTCCGGGACTAGCGGGCGGTCCTCCTATGAGCAGTACTTC.

This clonotype occurred a few times. The rearrangement joins TRBV6-1 to TRBJ1-6, with D possibly being TRBD1 (5 bases). The CDR3 loop spans 15 amino acids. With 7 bases removed from V and 10 bases from J, the gap between germline ends came to 20 bases. Germline V lookup: CDR1 MNHNS, CDR2 SASEGT. CDR3 sequence: CASNTHYRSDSPLHF. In DNA form, the CDR3 reads TGTGCCAGCAACACCCACTACAGGTCCGACTCACCCCTCCACTTT.

The rearrangement links TRBV2 to TRBJ2-7; D is perhaps TRBD1 (6 bases). Germline V gene lookup returns CDR1 SNHLY and CDR2 FYNNEI. V shed 1 base and J shed 4 bases, with 17 bases lying between them. The CDR3 spans 16 residues. As DNA, the CDR3 is TGTGCCAGCAGTGAAGAACCGGGACACCTGTCTTACGAGCAGTACTTC. Translated, it gives CASSEEPGHLSYEQYF.

The rearrangement links TRBV6-1 to TRBJ1-4; 7 nucleotides line up with TRBD1. With 7 bases clipped from V and 5 bases from J, the junction kept 7 bases outside the gene matches. Germline CDR1 MNHNS, CDR2 SASEGT. The CDR3 totals 14 residues. Here the CDR3 reads CASTSGQTNEKLFF. The CDR3 nucleotides read TGTGCCAGCACTTCGGGACAGACCAATGAAAAACTGTTTTTT.

The chain carries TRBV11-2 and TRBJ2-7; no firm D call. Per the germline V gene, CDR1 is SGHAT and CDR2 is FQNNGV. Trimming took off 5 bases at V and 2 bases at J, with 13 bases between the two ends. CDR3 length: 14 amino acids. CDR3 nucleotide sequence: TGTGCCAGCAGCACTTCGAGGCCAGCCTACGAGCAGTACTTC. Translating gives CASSTSRPAYEQYF.

The chain joins TRBV12-3 or TRBV12-4 to TRBJ1-3; no clear D. Between the trimmed V and J ends, which lost 4 bases and 10 bases, there was a span of 20 bases. This CDR3 has 15 amino acids. This CDR3 reads CASSYLGYADSTIYF. CDR3 DNA sequence: TGTGCCAGCAGTTATCTGGGCTACGCAGACTCAACCATATATTTT.

CDR3 DNA sequence: TGCAGTGCCCTCCTACAGGGGGGGGAACAGCCCCAGCATTTT. This sequence encodes CSALLQGGEQPQHF. This rearrangement joins TRBV20-1 to TRBJ1-5; 8 bases fit TRBD1. Trimming removed 6 bases from V and 7 bases from J; junction bases left unmatched: 11. The CDR3 runs 14 residues. Germline loops: CDR1 DFQATT, CDR2 SNEGSKA (reference sequence).

The chain combines TRBV6-1 with TRBJ1-2, with 8 bases identical to TRBD1. This CDR3 region has 12 residues. From germline, CDR1 is MNHNS and CDR2 SASEGT. V lost 7 bases, J lost 8 bases, and 6 bases stayed unmatched. CDR3 sequence (DNA): TGTGCCAGCACCCAGGGGGCCCGGGGCTACACCTTC. Translation gives CASTQGARGYTF.

The chain is built from TRBV6-5 and TRBJ2-1; D is uncertain. The CDR3 sequence is 16 residues long. Germline-derived CDR1 and CDR2 are MNHEY and SVGAGI. V gave up 2 bases and J gave up 0 bases, with 11 bases separating them. The CDR3: CASSYQAPSSYNEQFF. DNA for the CDR3: TGTGCCAGCAGTTACCAGGCCCCGAGCTCCTACAATGAGCAGTTCTTC.

This chain connects TRBV18 to TRBJ1-2; D is ambiguous. Germline lookup yields CDR1 KGHSH and CDR2 LQKENI. CDR3 length: 14 residues. V lost 6 bases, J lost 2 bases, and 13 bases lay in between. The CDR3 sequence: CASSYVVRNYGYTF. In DNA form, the CDR3 reads TGTGCCAGCTCCTACGTTGTCAGGAACTATGGCTACACCTTC.

The chain links TRBV6-5 to TRBJ1-2, with TRBD1 identical over 7 bases. The germline gives CDR1 MNHEY, CDR2 SVGAGI. J lost 6 bases, V lost 4 bases, and 5 bases had no gene match. The CDR3 loop spans 13 amino acids. The DNA of the CDR3 is TGTGCCAGCAGTTTGGGACAGACGAATGGCTACACCTTC. Amino acids: CASSLGQTNGYTF.

The chain links TRBV6-2 or TRBV6-3 to TRBJ1-5; D remains unclear. V was clipped by 6 bases and J by 5 bases, with 14 bases between them. The CDR3 is 14 amino acids. Germline values: CDR1 MNHEY, CDR2 SVGEGT. CDR3 amino acids: CASSSGGSDQPQHF. CDR3 DNA: TGTGCCAGCAGCTCCGGAGGGAGCGATCAGCCCCAGCATTTT.

The CDR3 protein is CAISESSGHESNEQFF. CDR3 sequence (DNA): TGTGCCATCAGTGAGTCATCGGGCCACGAGAGCAATGAGCAGTTCTTC. V is TRBV10-3 and J is TRBJ2-1; unclear D gene. The CDR3 extends over 16 amino acids. Germline V gene lookup returns CDR1 ENHRY and CDR2 SYGVKD. V lost 0 bases and J 6 bases, leaving 15 bases between the germline ends.

This clonotype was counted a single time. The J gene is TRBJ2-3, the V gene TRBV24-1; D tentatively fits TRBD1 or TRBD2 (5 bases each). The CDR3 runs 18 residues. Trimming cost V 1 base and J 4 bases, with 20 bases left between them. Germline lookup yields CDR1 KGHDR and CDR2 SFDVKD. CDR3 coding DNA: TGTGCCACCAGTGATTTTGGATTACTAGTGAGGGGCCCAGATACGCAGTATTTT. This translates into CATSDFGLLVRGPDTQYF.

The rearrangement links TRBV20-1 to TRBJ2-3; TRBD2 is a possible D gene (6 bases). V lost 6 bases and J 3 bases, leaving 16 bases between the germline ends. The CDR3 covers 14 residues. The germline gives CDR1 DFQATT, CDR2 SNEGSKA (reference sequence). The CDR3 sequence is CSAPWDFRTDTQYF. The CDR3 region has the DNA TGCAGTGCCCCCTGGGACTTCCGTACAGATACGCAGTATTTT.

This clonotype was recorded a few times. The CDR3 sequence: CSVQGANEKLFF. The CDR3 nucleotides are TGCAGTGTACAGGGGGCGAATGAAAAACTGTTTTTT. The rearrangement joins TRBV20-1 to TRBJ1-4; TRBD1 matches 9 bases. The V gene end was trimmed by 7 bases and the J gene end by 5 bases; junction bases not matched to a gene: 2. CDR3 length: 12 amino acids. Germline values: CDR1 DFQATT, CDR2 SNEGSKA (reference sequence).

This chain connects TRBV29-1 to TRBJ1-1; D gene ambiguous. CDR1 and CDR2 (germline): SQVTM, ANQGSEA. CDR3 length: 12 amino acids. V was shortened by 8 bases and J by 4 bases, with 14 bases between the two germline ends. The CDR3 DNA is TGCAGCACTGGGGTATTGTCCACTGAAGCTTTCTTT. It encodes CSTGVLSTEAFF.

The V call is TRBV6-2 or TRBV6-3, the J call TRBJ2-7, with D perhaps matching TRBD2 (5 bases). The CDR3 runs to 15 residues. The V end was cut by 6 bases, the J end by 2 bases, with 17 bases between. CDR1 is MNHEY and CDR2 is SVGEGT in the germline V gene. CDR3 sequence (DNA): TGTGCCAGCAGCCCAAAGCGGCTTCCTACCTACGAGCAGTACTTC. Its protein product is CASSPKRLPTYEQYF.

V gene TRBV7-9 combines with J gene TRBJ2-3; the D is unclear. The germline V and J ends were trimmed by 2 bases and 1 base, with 4 bases remaining between them. This CDR3 contains 13 residues. In germline, CDR1 is SEHNR, CDR2 FQNEAQ (reference sequence). This CDR3 reads CASSLQGTDTQYF. As DNA, the CDR3 is TGTGCCAGCAGCTTACAGGGCACAGATACGCAGTATTTT.

The CDR3 loop is CSARDKGRQYF. In DNA, the CDR3 is TGCAGTGCTAGAGATAAGGGCAGGCAGTATTTT. The chain carries TRBV20-1 and TRBJ2-3; no firm D call. Trimming shortened V by 0 bases and J by 11 bases, and 9 bases separated the two germline ends. CDR3 length equals 11 residues. CDR1 and CDR2 (germline): DFQATT, SNEGSKA (reference sequence).

This clonotype was found once. The chain joins TRBV5-1 to TRBJ1-1; TRBD1 might be the D (5 bases). Germline V CDR1 and CDR2: SGHRS, YFSETQ. Deletions cut 3 bases from V and 2 bases from J, with 8 bases between. This CDR3 contains 13 residues. The CDR3 DNA reads TGCGCCAGCAGCTGGGGGGGAAACACTGAAGCTTTCTTT. Translation: CASSWGGNTEAFF.

This clonotype has more than one count but fewer than ten. The CDR3 here is CASSGQGGKHF. The CDR3 DNA is TGTGCCAGCAGCGGACAGGGAGGAAAGCATTTT. This chain joins TRBV2 and TRBJ1-5; 8 nucleotides match TRBD1. The CDR3 covers 11 residues. CDR1 and CDR2 from the germline V gene are SNHLY and FYNNEI. The ends lost 6 bases at V and 14 bases at J; junction bases unmatched: 6. Full variable domain (rest looked up from reference TRBV2 and TRBJ1-5): EPEVTQTPSHQVTQMGQEVILRCVPISNHLYFYWYRQILGQKVEFLVSFYNNEISEKSEIFDDQFSVERPDGSNFTLKIRSTKLEDSAMYFCASSGQGGKHFGDGTRLSIL.

The J gene is TRBJ2-7, the V gene TRBV7-2, with D unclear. Germline V gives CDR1 SGHTA, CDR2 FQGNSA. Trimming stripped 4 bases from V and 4 bases from J, with 5 bases between. The CDR3 has 11 residues. The DNA of the CDR3 is TGTGCCAGCAGCTATATTTACGAGCAGTACTTC. Translated, it gives CASSYIYEQYF.

The chain joins TRBV20-1 to TRBJ2-2; D is uncertain. Germline CDR1 DFQATT, CDR2 SNEGSKA (reference sequence). V shed 0 bases and J shed 3 bases, with 2 bases lying between them. This CDR3 comprises 12 residues. The CDR3 sequence: CSARDHTGELFF. CDR3 DNA sequence: TGCAGTGCTAGAGATCACACCGGGGAGCTGTTTTTT.

This chain connects TRBV20-1 to TRBJ1-3; no clear D. This CDR3 contains 15 residues. Germline-derived CDR1 and CDR2 are DFQATT and SNEGSKA (reference sequence). Between the trimmed V and J ends, which lost 2 bases and 2 bases, there was a span of 13 bases. CDR3 residues: CSARSITRAGNTIYF. Here the CDR3 DNA reads TGCAGTGCTAGATCAATCACACGGGCTGGAAACACCATATATTTT.